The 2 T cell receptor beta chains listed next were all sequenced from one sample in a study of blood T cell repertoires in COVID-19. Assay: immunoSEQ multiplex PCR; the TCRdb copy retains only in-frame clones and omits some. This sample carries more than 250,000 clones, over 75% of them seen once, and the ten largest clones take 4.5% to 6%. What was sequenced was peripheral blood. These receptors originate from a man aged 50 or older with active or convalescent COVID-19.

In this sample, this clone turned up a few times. The CDR3 spells CASRTSGDPSYEQYF. The CDR3 DNA reads TGTGCCAGTAGAACATCCGGAGACCCCTCCTACGAGCAGTACTTC. This sequence joins TRBV19 and TRBJ2-7; D unresolved. The CDR3 extends over 15 amino acids. From germline, CDR1 is LNHDA and CDR2 SQIVND (reference sequence). Trimming left V 6 bases short and J 0 bases short, with 15 bases between.

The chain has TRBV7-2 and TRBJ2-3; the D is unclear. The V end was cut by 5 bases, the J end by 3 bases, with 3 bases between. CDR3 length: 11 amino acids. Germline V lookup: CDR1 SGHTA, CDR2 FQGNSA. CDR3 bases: TGTGCCAGCAGCGCGACAGATACGCAGTATTTT. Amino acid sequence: CASSATDTQYF.